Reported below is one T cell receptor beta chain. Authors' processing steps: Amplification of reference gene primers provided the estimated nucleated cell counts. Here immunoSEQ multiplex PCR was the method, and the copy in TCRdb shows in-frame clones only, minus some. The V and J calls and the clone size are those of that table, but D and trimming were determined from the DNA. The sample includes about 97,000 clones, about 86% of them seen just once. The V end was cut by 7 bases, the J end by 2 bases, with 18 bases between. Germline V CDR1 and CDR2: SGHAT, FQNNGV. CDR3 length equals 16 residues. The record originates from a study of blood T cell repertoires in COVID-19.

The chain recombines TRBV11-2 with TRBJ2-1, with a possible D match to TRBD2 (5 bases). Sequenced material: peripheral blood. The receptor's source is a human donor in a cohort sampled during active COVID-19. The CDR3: CASTTPAGRTYNEQFF. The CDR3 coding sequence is TGTGCCAGCACCACCCCTGCGGGCCGTACCTACAATGAGCAGTTCTTC.